A single T cell receptor (beta chain) is shown here with its context. This sample was taken from a study of cytomegalovirus exposure and HLA in healthy donors. PCR employed 60 Vbeta and 13 Jbeta primers. The method was immunoSEQ multiplex PCR; TCRdb's version includes in-frame clones alone and lacks a portion of them. The table includes under 200,000 clones, about 76% detected once. In germline, CDR1 is LNHDA, CDR2 SQIVND (reference sequence). The CDR3 is 18 amino acids. The V and J ends lost 2 bases and 4 bases respectively, with 23 bases between them. The origin of this receptor is a woman between 35 and 50 years old in good health and CMV-seropositive. The material sequenced was PBMCs. The chain links TRBV19 to TRBJ1-2; no definite D call. CDR3 sequence (DNA): TGTGCCAGTAGTATATTATGGATGGCCGGCGGCGGGCTCTATGGCTACACCTTC. It specifies CASSILWMAGGGLYGYTF.